This T cell receptor beta chain appears in the sequencing data of a study of cytomegalovirus exposure and HLA in healthy donors. Study conclusions and caveats: Later genetic work tied a missense DCLRE1C variant to beta-chain V and J trimming.

Concerning this clone itself: The antigen remains unidentified.

The PCR employed 60 Vbeta primers together with 13 Jbeta primers. TCRdb's copy holds only in-frame clones and misses some; the assay was immunoSEQ multiplex PCR. Of roughly 86,000 clones in the sample, 70% to 80% are singletons; the top ten hold under 10%. The clonotype comes from a man aged 55 to 70 in good health and CMV-seronegative. The source material was PBMCs.

CDR3 sequence reads: CTSSQDSSRETQYF. CDR3 sequence (DNA): TGCACCAGCAGCCAAGATAGTAGCCGGGAGACCCAGTACTTC. The chain carries TRBV1 and TRBJ2-5; TRBD2, the table's D call, was not compared with the DNA. TRBV1 is reported as a pseudogene. The CDR3 runs 14 residues.